This TCR beta chain was sequenced for a study of Ad26.COV2.S vaccination and SARS-CoV-2 variants (dated by TCRdb to the early 2020s). Turning to the overall study: The specificity and breadth of SARS-CoV-2-reactive T cell receptors after Ad26.COV2.S vaccination were assessed by TCRbeta repertoire sequencing. The TCR-sequenced set comprised approximately 32 samples: some 19 Ad26.COV2.S vaccine recipients, 5 placebo recipients and 8 SARS-CoV-2 convalescent individuals. The paper's findings and limits, for the study overall: It was noted by the authors that total T cell responses may have been underestimated by the TCR breadth and depth analyses. After vaccination, spike-specific CD8+ and CD4+ T cell responses were reported to show substantial breadth. Vaccine and placebo recipients had comparable non-spike TCR breadth, which fits with the vaccine containing only spike. Ad26.COV2.S recipients had higher spike-specific TCR breadth than placebo recipients (P = 0.0014).

The immunoSEQ Assay was the method used to sequence TCRbeta CDR3 regions. After extraction, genomic DNA underwent amplification by bias-controlled multiplex PCR, followed by high-throughput sequencing. Regarding the original processing steps: To quantify the absolute abundance of each unique TCRbeta CDR3 region, sequences were collapsed and filtered. T cell fraction was estimated by normalizing TCRbeta template counts to usable DNA, which was measured by amplifying reference genes present in all nucleated cells. Repertoire TCRs were annotated as SARS-CoV-2-specific when V gene, CDR3 amino acid sequence and J gene were exactly matched to a known reactive TCR set. The reference SARS-CoV-2 TCR set was obtained from MIRA and was filtered for enrichment in COVID-19-positive ImmuneCODE repertoires, whereby public or cross-reactive TCRs were removed. Drawing on the MIRA antigens, annotated TCRs were analysed further at the level of specific ORF or position within ORF. Breadth was defined as annotated unique rearrangements over total unique productive rearrangements; depth was the summed frequency of those rearrangements. Group comparisons of TCR breadth used two-sided Wilcoxon rank-sum tests. The table was pulled from immuneACCESS by TCRdb, which kept in-frame rearrangements only. Such tables lose some clones; where checked, under half of the loss comes from unresolved V genes, and the rest has no known cause. V, J and clone size derive from that table, while D and trimming were established from the DNA sequence. Here the sample has hundreds of thousands of clones; roughly nine tenths occur a single time. The ten most abundant clones make up under 5% of the sample.

This clone occurred once. What this receptor recognizes is not known. No base quality information exists; no much larger clone differs at one position. The sample's time point label, decoded: individuals recovered from natural SARS-CoV-2 infection. The CDR3 runs 14 amino acids, cysteine and phenylalanine included. Only the CDR3 DNA stays, 42 bases, in frame from base 1. Between the V and J ends, shortened by 0 bases and 8 bases respectively, the junction contains 13 bases. CDR1 and CDR2 are read off the germline V gene as SGHRS and YFSETQ. The rearranged chain carries TRBV5-1 and TRBJ2-3; no D gene is confidently identified. The sequences come from peripheral blood, collected after recovery from COVID-19. This clonotype was sampled from a human donor who had recovered from COVID-19. The DNA sequence reads TGCGCCAGCAGCTTGGACCCCCCCACGGCTACGCAGTATTTT. Translated, it gives CASSLDPPTATQYF.